Listed here are 6 T cell receptor beta chains from one sample, sequenced in a study of T cells in Graves' hyperthyroidism and ophthalmopathy. RNA transcripts provided the source from which TCR beta CDR3 regions were amplified. HTBI primers were the set used in a first-round RT-PCR of the TCR CDR3. MiXCR was run by TCRdb on the multiplex PCR reads, yielding one entry per CDR3 protein. The profile shows over 650,000 distinct CDR3 sequences, 45% of them singletons. Sequences were obtained from peripheral blood or thyroid tissue (not recorded which). Receptors were obtained from an adult man with Graves' disease, either hyperthyroidism or ophthalmopathy (not recorded which).

The rearrangement links TRBV29-1 to TRBJ2-5; D may correspond to TRBD1 or TRBD2 (5 bases each). From germline, CDR1 is SQVTM and CDR2 ANQGSEA. The CDR3 runs 13 residues. Deletions cut 4 bases from V and 9 bases from J, with 18 bases between. The CDR3 DNA reads TGCAGCGTTGGGGACGGGCAAGAGGAGCCCCAGTACTTC. It is translated as CSVGDGQEEPQYF.

In its sample, this clonotype was seen a few times. This chain links TRBV20-1 with TRBJ1-5, with D tentatively TRBD1 (5 bases). This CDR3 comprises 16 residues. Germline CDR1 and CDR2: DFQATT and SNEGSKA (reference sequence). V lost 5 bases to trimming and J lost 4 bases, with 21 bases between them. The DNA of the CDR3 is TGCAGTGCTGTCTCCCGACAGCAGCCCCAGAATCAGCCCCAGCATTTT. It specifies CSAVSRQQPQNQPQHF.

There are many counts of this clonotype. The CDR3 loop is CATSDGDFSEAFF. In DNA form, the CDR3 reads TGTGCCACCAGTGATGGGGACTTCTCTGAAGCTTTCTTT. The rearrangement uses TRBV24-1 and TRBJ1-1, with a tentative D call TRBD1 (5 bases). Trimming removed 3 bases from V and 6 bases from J, with 10 bases in between. Germline V gene lookup returns CDR1 KGHDR and CDR2 SFDVKD. The CDR3 has 13 residues.

The J gene is TRBJ1-1, the V gene TRBV20-1; 7 bases agree with TRBD1. With 1 base clipped from V and 7 bases from J, the junction kept 15 bases outside the gene matches. The CDR3 is 16 residues long. Germline V lookup: CDR1 DFQATT, CDR2 SNEGSKA (reference sequence). The CDR3 region is CSARARDSFHSNEAFF. DNA of the CDR3: TGCAGTGCTAGAGCCCGGGACAGCTTCCACAGCAATGAAGCTTTCTTT.

The CDR3 sequence: CASSYAVDGGYGYTF. The DNA for the CDR3 is TGTGCCAGCAGTTACGCGGTAGACGGAGGCTATGGCTACACCTTC. The chain couples TRBV11-2 to TRBJ1-2; D not resolved. The CDR3 extends over 15 amino acids. Germline lookup yields CDR1 SGHAT and CDR2 FQNNGV. Trimming removed 6 bases at V and 4 bases at J, with 18 bases between.

The V gene is TRBV29-1, the J gene TRBJ1-1; D gene uncertain. The CDR3 loop spans 12 amino acids. CDR1 and CDR2 (germline): SQVTM, ANQGSEA. Trimming pared 8 bases from V and 2 bases from J, leaving 12 bases between. The CDR3 bases are TGCAGCCCGAGGGCAGCTAACACTGAAGCTTTCTTT. Protein product: CSPRAANTEAFF.